A selection of T cell receptor beta chains follows, all from one sample in a study of T cell responses to AZD1222 COVID-19 vaccine. Method: immunoSEQ multiplex PCR; TCRdb's copy keeps in-frame clones and lacks some. The data contain roughly 110,000 clones, more than 85% of them seen just once; the ten biggest clones take up approximately 4.5%. The sample was peripheral blood, taken on day 0 of AZD1222 vaccination. These receptor sequences come from an adult in good health. Both conserved end residues are part of each CDR3. Each record gives: D gene, clone size, V gene, J gene, CDR3 protein, CDR3 DNA. The D gene is left open where the match is weak. Not all rows give a size; the values are once, few, many and, for expanded clones, a class.

>NA|NA|TRBV5-1|TRBJ2-6
CASSLGESGANVLTF
TGCGCCAGCAGCTTAGGGGAATCTGGGGCCAACGTCCTGACTTTC
>NA|NA|TRBV6-2/TRBV6-3|TRBJ1-2
CASSYTTQLSYGYTF
TGTGCCAGCAGTTACACCACACAGCTTTCCTATGGCTACACCTTC
>NA|NA|TRBV6-2/TRBV6-3|TRBJ2-1
CASSLTGDEQFF
TGTGCCAGCAGCCTGACTGGAGATGAGCAGTTCTTC
>NA|NA|TRBV11-2|TRBJ2-1
CASSASTGSAYNEQFF
TGTGCCAGCAGCGCCTCGACAGGATCGGCCTACAATGAGCAGTTCTTC
>TRBD1|NA|TRBV11-2|TRBJ1-2
CASSPGDRVNYGYTF
TGTGCCAGCAGCCCAGGGGACAGGGTTAACTATGGCTACACCTTC
>NA|once|TRBV3-1/TRBV3-2|TRBJ1-5
CASSQVGQPQHF
TGTGCCAGCAGCCAAGTGGGGCAGCCCCAGCATTTT
>NA|NA|TRBV5-5|TRBJ1-1
CASSLDGRVGLNTEAFF
TGTGCCAGCAGCTTGGACGGGAGGGTGGGGTTAAACACTGAAGCTTTCTTT
>TRBD1|NA|TRBV30|TRBJ1-3
CATTLTGASGNTIYF
TGTGCCACAACCTTGACAGGGGCCTCTGGAAACACCATATATTTT
>NA|NA|TRBV30|TRBJ1-1
CAWSDTEAFF
TGTGCCTGGAGTGACACTGAAGCTTTCTTT
>NA|NA|TRBV7-2|TRBJ2-7
CASSLAGHNTYEQYF
TGTGCCAGCAGCTTAGCGGGGCACAATACGTACGAGCAGTACTTC
>NA|NA|TRBV3-1/TRBV3-2|TRBJ1-5
CASSQDSGRPLSQHF
TGTGCCAGCAGCCAAGATTCGGGACGCCCGTTGTCCCAGCATTTT
>NA|NA|TRBV5-5|TRBJ2-7
CASSLEGTYEQYF
TGTGCCAGCAGCTTGGAGGGAACCTACGAGCAGTACTTC
>TRBD1|NA|TRBV4-1|TRBJ2-7
CASSHGGTGYEQYF
TGCGCCAGCAGCCATGGCGGGACAGGCTACGAGCAGTACTTC
>NA|few|TRBV6-2/TRBV6-3|TRBJ1-6
CASSYELGQDSPLHF
TGTGCCAGCAGTTACGAGCTAGGCCAGGATTCACCCCTCCACTTT
>NA|NA|TRBV5-4|TRBJ1-1
CASSFTQNTEAFF
TGTGCCAGCAGCTTTACGCAGAACACTGAAGCTTTCTTT
>NA|NA|TRBV7-8|TRBJ2-3
CASSLVGGISTDTQYF
TGTGCCAGCAGCTTAGTTGGCGGGATTAGCACAGATACGCAGTATTTT
>TRBD2|NA|TRBV5-1|TRBJ2-2
CASSLVSGAHTGELFF
TGCGCCAGCAGCTTGGTTAGCGGGGCCCACACCGGGGAGCTGTTTTTT
>TRBD1|NA|TRBV12-5|TRBJ2-7
CASGLNPDRPSYEQYF
TGTGCTAGTGGTCTCAACCCGGACAGGCCGTCATACGAGCAGTACTTC
>NA|NA|TRBV7-9|TRBJ2-2
CASRTWGGQDTGELFF
TGTGCCAGCCGAACTTGGGGAGGACAGGACACCGGGGAGCTGTTTTTT
>NA|NA|TRBV10-1|TRBJ2-2
CATNLNRDTENTGELFF
TGCGCCACCAACTTGAACCGGGACACCGAGAACACCGGGGAGCTGTTTTTT
>NA|NA|TRBV5-6|TRBJ2-7
CASSLGRQVYEQYF
TGTGCCAGCAGCTTGGGCCGACAAGTCTACGAGCAGTACTTC
>NA|NA|TRBV5-1|TRBJ1-5
CASSLGAVNQPQHF
TGCGCCAGCAGCTTGGGGGCCGTCAATCAGCCCCAGCATTTT
>NA|NA|TRBV5-4|TRBJ2-6
CASGSLRSGANVLTF
TGTGCCAGCGGATCCCTACGCTCTGGGGCCAACGTCCTGACTTTC
>TRBD1|once|TRBV25-1|TRBJ1-2
CASSGPGTGAGGYGYTF
TGTGCCAGCAGTGGTCCCGGGACAGGGGCTGGGGGCTATGGCTACACCTTC
>NA|NA|TRBV2|TRBJ1-5
CASMGEQGLQPQHF
TGTGCCAGCATGGGCGAGCAGGGCCTTCAGCCCCAGCATTTT
>TRBD1|NA|TRBV5-5|TRBJ1-5
CASSLYTGTGQPQHF
TGTGCCAGCAGCCTGTACACCGGGACAGGACAGCCCCAGCATTTT
>NA|NA|TRBV5-6|TRBJ2-3
CASSFQGTDTQYF
TGTGCCAGCAGCTTCCAGGGCACAGATACGCAGTATTTT
>NA|NA|TRBV30|TRBJ1-6
CAWSGEGVNNSPLHF
TGTGCCTGGAGTGGCGAGGGGGTCAATAATTCACCCCTCCACTTT
>TRBD1|medium-sized|TRBV28|TRBJ1-2
CASSPETGMWGYTF
TGTGCCAGCAGTCCGGAGACAGGGATGTGGGGCTACACCTTC
>TRBD1|NA|TRBV5-4|TRBJ1-4
CASSGRQGADEKLFF
TGTGCCAGCAGTGGTCGACAGGGGGCAGATGAAAAACTGTTTTTT
>TRBD1|NA|TRBV30|TRBJ1-3
CAWSRDRSSGNTIYF
TGTGCCTGGAGCCGGGACAGGAGCTCTGGAAACACCATATATTTT
>NA|NA|TRBV5-4|TRBJ2-2
CASSPGGNTGELFF
TGTGCCAGCAGCCCTGGGGGGAACACCGGGGAGCTGTTTTTT
>TRBD1|NA|TRBV30|TRBJ1-6
CAWSPGQRFGVYNSPLHF
TGTGCCTGGAGTCCGGGACAGAGGTTCGGCGTTTATAATTCACCCCTCCACTTT
>NA|NA|TRBV4-3|TRBJ2-5
CASSQDRSGQNLEETQYF
TGCGCCAGCAGCCAAGATCGATCTGGACAAAACCTGGAAGAGACCCAGTACTTC
>NA|NA|TRBV7-2|TRBJ1-3
CASSSTGQAAGNTIYF
TGTGCCAGCAGCTCTACGGGCCAGGCGGCTGGAAACACCATATATTTT
>NA|NA|TRBV28|TRBJ1-5
CASIPPGVSNQPQHF
TGTGCCAGCATTCCCCCAGGGGTTAGCAATCAGCCCCAGCATTTT
>NA|NA|TRBV5-1|TRBJ1-1
CASSLSGQSSTEAFF
TGCGCCAGCAGCTTGTCAGGACAGTCGAGCACTGAAGCTTTCTTT
>NA|NA|TRBV28|TRBJ1-6
CASSLKRGGSPLHF
TGTGCCAGCAGTTTAAAAAGGGGGGGATCACCCCTCCACTTT
>TRBD1|few|TRBV4-1|TRBJ1-6
CASRRSDRVIKSPLHF
TGCGCCAGCAGGAGGAGCGACAGGGTGATAAAATCACCCCTCCACTTT
>TRBD1|NA|TRBV9|TRBJ1-2
CASSVPTGTGVGGYTF
TGTGCCAGCAGCGTACCAACCGGGACAGGAGTTGGAGGCTACACCTTC
>TRBD2|NA|TRBV19|TRBJ2-7
CASKFDGGIPSYEQYF
TGTGCCAGTAAATTCGACGGGGGGATCCCTTCCTACGAGCAGTACTTC
>NA|NA|TRBV27|TRBJ1-3
CASSLVWPLSGNTIYF
TGTGCCAGCAGCCTGGTGTGGCCTCTCTCTGGAAACACCATATATTTT
>NA|NA|TRBV14|TRBJ1-2
CASRRSGSAYGYTF
TGTGCCAGCAGGAGGAGTGGCAGCGCATATGGCTACACCTTC
>NA|NA|TRBV9|TRBJ2-1
CASRGGGGHEQFF
TGTGCCAGCAGGGGGGGCGGCGGTCATGAGCAGTTCTTC
>TRBD1|NA|TRBV28|TRBJ1-2
CASSSTGGGYTF
TGTGCCAGCAGTTCGACAGGGGGTGGCTACACCTTC
>NA|NA|TRBV19|TRBJ1-2
CASSISRDNYGYTF
TGTGCCAGTAGTATCAGCAGGGATAACTATGGCTACACCTTC
>NA|NA|TRBV5-8|TRBJ1-1
CATDRVNTEAFF
TGTGCCACTGACAGAGTGAACACTGAAGCTTTCTTT
>NA|NA|TRBV2|TRBJ1-4
CAARRSARGVYEKLFF
TGTGCCGCCAGGCGGAGTGCGAGGGGCGTTTATGAAAAACTGTTTTTT
>NA|NA|TRBV5-1|TRBJ2-3
CASSLAITDTQYF
TGCGCCAGCAGCTTGGCCATCACAGATACGCAGTATTTT